This T cell receptor beta chain was recorded in a study of T cells in Graves' hyperthyroidism and ophthalmopathy. TCR beta CDR3 sequences were amplified from RNA transcripts. RT-PCR in the first round (using the HTBI primer set) targeted the TCR CDR3. TCRdb reprocessed the multiplex PCR reads via MiXCR and lists one record per CDR3 protein. The table lists more than 550,000 distinct CDR3 sequences, roughly a sixth of them singletons. This clonotype was observed a handful of times. The V gene lost 1 base and the J gene lost 2 bases, with 15 bases spanning the gap. CDR1 and CDR2 from the germline V gene are SGHRS and YFSETQ. The CDR3 contains 16 residues.

The sample comprised blood. V and J are TRBV5-1 and TRBJ1-1; D is unresolved. This clonotype was sampled from a woman in her fifties or sixties with Graves' hyperthyroidism that later progressed to Graves' ophthalmopathy. CDR3 loop: CASSLLLRESNTEAFF. As DNA, the CDR3 is TGCGCCAGCAGCTTGCTTCTTAGGGAAAGCAACACTGAAGCTTTCTTT.